One and the same sample provided the 10 T cell receptor beta chains below, sequenced in a study of cytomegalovirus exposure and HLA in healthy donors (dated 2017 in TCRdb). The library was prepared using the immunoSEQ multiplex PCR assay. A mixture of 60 forward primers for TCR Vbeta segments and 13 reverse primers for TCR Jbeta segments was used in the multiplex PCR. Imported from immuneACCESS, the table was reduced by TCRdb to in-frame sequences with V and J called. These copies leave out some clones; in studies compared against another copy, an unresolved V gene accounts for under half, and the cause of the remainder is not known. A total of 150,000 or so clones appear in this sample, 55% to 70% of them only once. The biggest ten clones account for about 3% of the sample. The source material was PBMCs. Every receptor here comes from a woman in her 30s in good health and CMV-seropositive.

This clone was seen a single time. The chain joins TRBV4-1 to TRBJ2-6; 7 bases align to TRBD1. The germline V gene has CDR1 MGHRA and CDR2 YSYEKL. V lost 7 bases to trimming and J lost 1 base; unmatched junction nucleotides: 13. This CDR3 region has 18 residues. CDR3 residues: CASKAPGTEFSGANVLTF. CDR3 sequence (DNA): TGCGCCAGCAAGGCTCCCGGGACAGAATTTTCTGGGGCCAACGTCCTGACTTTC.

The CDR3 DNA sequence: TGTGCCAGCAGTTCCCCTCTAGCGGGAATCTACAATGAGCAGTTCTTC. This sequence encodes CASSSPLAGIYNEQFF. The chain is built from TRBV28 and TRBJ2-1; 9 nucleotides agree with TRBD2. The germline V gene has CDR1 MDHEN and CDR2 SYDVKM. The CDR3 consists of 16 residues. V gave up 4 bases and J gave up 3 bases; unmatched junction bases: 7.

The chain joins TRBV7-6 to TRBJ2-5, with 7 bases identical to TRBD1. The J call may be incorrect, as the DNA end agrees better with TRBJ2-7. CDR3 length equals 15 residues. Germline V gene lookup returns CDR1 SGHVS and CDR2 FNYEAQ. The CDR3 nucleotides read TGTGCCAGCAGCTTAGGGTCCGGGACAGCGTCCGAGCAGTACTTC. This encodes CASSLGSGTASEQYF.

As concerns this clone: A read error is likely, as this CDR3 ends without the conserved phenylalanine or tryptophan. This CDR3 is CASTLRGRGHFLGNQPQHV. The CDR3 coding sequence is TGTGCCAGTACTCTCCGGGGCAGGGGGCATTTTCTAGGCAATCAGCCCCAGCATGTT. The chain combines TRBV19 with TRBJ1-5, with TRBD1 matching 8 bases. V trimming: 7 bases; J trimming: 2 bases; junction bases outside the gene matches: 19. The germline V gene has CDR1 LNHDA and CDR2 SQIVND (reference sequence). The CDR3 runs 19 residues.

This clone was seen only a few times. The chain couples TRBV2 to TRBJ2-5; D unresolved. The last part of the DNA fits TRBJ2-7 better; the J call may be wrong. Germline V gene sequence: CDR1 SNHLY, CDR2 FYNNEI. There are 11 residues in the CDR3. The CDR3, as DNA: TGTGCCAGCGCCCTTCTCAACGAGCAGTACTTC. This sequence encodes CASALLNEQYF.

The rearrangement links TRBV6-1 to TRBJ1-1, with a weak D call TRBD1 (5 bases). CDR3 length equals 14 residues. V was cut by 4 bases and J by 1 base, with 10 bases left in between. The germline gives CDR1 MNHNS, CDR2 SASEGT. CDR3 in amino acids: CASSGRQRNTEAFF. The CDR3 bases are TGTGCCAGCAGTGGTCGACAGAGGAACACTGAAGCTTTCTTT.

The chain uses TRBV29-1 and TRBJ2-7; 16 nucleotides line up with TRBD2. The germline CDR1 and CDR2 sequences are SQVTM and ANQGSEA. This CDR3 has 17 residues. Trimming removed 3 bases from V and 7 bases from J; junction bases left unmatched: 12. CDR3 loop: CSVEGTSGGDKAEEQYF. In DNA form, the CDR3 reads TGCAGCGTTGAGGGGACTAGCGGGGGGGATAAAGCCGAGGAGCAGTACTTC.

CDR3 nucleotides: TGTGCCAGCAGTCCCTCGTCAGGCAACACTGAAGCTTTCTTT. This sequence encodes CASSPSSGNTEAFF. The genes are TRBV6-1 and TRBJ1-1, with D uncertain. Trimming stripped 5 bases from V and 2 bases from J, with 12 bases between. Germline V lookup: CDR1 MNHNS, CDR2 SASEGT. The CDR3 totals 14 residues.

This clone was counted a few times. V and J are TRBV6-1 and TRBJ1-6; D gene uncertain. Germline CDR1 is MNHNS and CDR2 is SASEGT. V lost 6 bases and J lost 7, with 13 bases in between. CDR3 length equals 14 residues. In nucleotides, the CDR3 is TGTGCCAGCAGGTTCCCGGGTACGAATTCACCCCTCCACTTT. Amino acid sequence: CASRFPGTNSPLHF.

The chain is built from TRBV6-1 and TRBJ2-1; no clear D gene. Germline V gene lookup returns CDR1 MNHNS and CDR2 SASEGT. Trimming shortened V by 2 bases and J by 5 bases, and 19 bases separated the two germline ends. There are 17 residues in the CDR3. CDR3 coding DNA: TGTGCCAGCAGTGAACGTCTGGGTACTACTATGGACAATGAGCAGTTCTTC. Its translation: CASSERLGTTMDNEQFF.